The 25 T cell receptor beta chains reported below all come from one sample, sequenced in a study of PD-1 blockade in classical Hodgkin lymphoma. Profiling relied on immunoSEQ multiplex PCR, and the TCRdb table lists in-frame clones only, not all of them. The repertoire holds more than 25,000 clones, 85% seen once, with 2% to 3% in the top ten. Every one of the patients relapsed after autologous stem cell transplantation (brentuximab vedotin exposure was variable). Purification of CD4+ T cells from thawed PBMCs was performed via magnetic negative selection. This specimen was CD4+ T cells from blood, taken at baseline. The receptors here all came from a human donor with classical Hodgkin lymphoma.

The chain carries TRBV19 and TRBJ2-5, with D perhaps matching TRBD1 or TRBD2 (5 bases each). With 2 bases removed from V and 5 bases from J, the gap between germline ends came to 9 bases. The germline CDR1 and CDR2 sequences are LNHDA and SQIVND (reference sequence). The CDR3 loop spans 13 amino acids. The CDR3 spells CASSIPGTETQYF. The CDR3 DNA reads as TGTGCCAGTAGTATACCCGGGACGGAGACCCAGTACTTC. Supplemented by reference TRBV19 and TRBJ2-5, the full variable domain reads DGGITQSPKYLFRKEGQNVTLSCEQNLNHDAMYWYRQDPGQGLRLIYYSQIVNDFQKGDIAEGYSVSREKKESFPLTVTSAQKNPTAFYLCASSIPGTETQYFGPGTRLLVL.

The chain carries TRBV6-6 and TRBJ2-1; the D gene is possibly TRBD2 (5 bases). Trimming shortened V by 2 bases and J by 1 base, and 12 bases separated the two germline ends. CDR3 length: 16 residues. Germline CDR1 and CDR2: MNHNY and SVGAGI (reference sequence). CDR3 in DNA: TGTGCCAGCAGTTACGTTGTCGCGGGTTCCTACAATGAGCAGTTCTTC. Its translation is CASSYVVAGSYNEQFF.

The CDR3 is CASSSGTGPREQYF. The CDR3 nucleotides read TGTGCCAGCAGTTCCGGGACAGGGCCCCGCGAGCAGTACTTC. The chain carries TRBV6-6 and TRBJ2-7, with TRBD1 matching over 9 bases. J gave up 6 bases and V 4 bases, and 7 bases lay outside the gene matches. The germline gives CDR1 MNHNY, CDR2 SVGAGI (reference sequence). The CDR3 sequence is 14 residues long.

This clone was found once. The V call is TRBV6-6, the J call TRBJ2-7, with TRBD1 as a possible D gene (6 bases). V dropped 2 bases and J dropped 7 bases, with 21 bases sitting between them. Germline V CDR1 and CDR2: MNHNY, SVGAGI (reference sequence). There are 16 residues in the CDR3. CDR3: CASSYQLPGEKDEQYF. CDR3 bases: TGTGCCAGCAGTTACCAACTACCAGGGGAGAAGGATGAGCAGTACTTC.

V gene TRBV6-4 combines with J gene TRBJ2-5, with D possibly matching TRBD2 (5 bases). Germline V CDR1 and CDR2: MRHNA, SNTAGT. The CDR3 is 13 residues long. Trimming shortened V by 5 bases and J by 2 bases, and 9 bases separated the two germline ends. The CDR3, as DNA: TGTGCCAGCAGTCCTACGGGGCAAGAGACCCAGTACTTC. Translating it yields CASSPTGQETQYF.

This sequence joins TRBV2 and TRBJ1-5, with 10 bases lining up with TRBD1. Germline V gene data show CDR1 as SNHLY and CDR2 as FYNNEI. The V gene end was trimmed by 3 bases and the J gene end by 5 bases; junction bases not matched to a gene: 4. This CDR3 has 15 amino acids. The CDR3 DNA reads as TGTGCCAGCAGTGAGGGACAGGGGAACTATCAGCCCCAGCATTTT. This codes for CASSEGQGNYQPQHF.

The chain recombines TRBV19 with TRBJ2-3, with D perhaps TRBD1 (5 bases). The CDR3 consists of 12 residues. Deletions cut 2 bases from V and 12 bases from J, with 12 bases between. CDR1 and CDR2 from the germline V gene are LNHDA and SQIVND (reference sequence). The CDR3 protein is CASSIRKTAQYF. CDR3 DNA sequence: TGTGCCAGTAGTATAAGGAAGACAGCCCAGTATTTT.

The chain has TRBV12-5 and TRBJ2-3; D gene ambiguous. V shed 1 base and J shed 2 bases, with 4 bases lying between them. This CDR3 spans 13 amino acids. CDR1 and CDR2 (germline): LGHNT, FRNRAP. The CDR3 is CASGLDYTDTQYF. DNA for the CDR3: TGTGCTAGTGGTTTGGACTACACAGATACGCAGTATTTT.

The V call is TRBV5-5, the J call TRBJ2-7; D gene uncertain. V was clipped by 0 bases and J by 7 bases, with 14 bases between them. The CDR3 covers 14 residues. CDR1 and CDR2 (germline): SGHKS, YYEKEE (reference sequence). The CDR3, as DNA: TGTGCCAGCAGCTTGGCTCCAGGTTCTCGAGAGCAGTACTTC. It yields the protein CASSLAPGSREQYF.

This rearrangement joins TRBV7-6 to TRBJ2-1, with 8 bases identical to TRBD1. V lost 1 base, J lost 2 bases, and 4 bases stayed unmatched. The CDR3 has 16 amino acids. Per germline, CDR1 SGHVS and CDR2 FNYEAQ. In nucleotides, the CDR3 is TGTGCCAGCAGCTTAGGAAACAGGGGGACCTACAATGAGCAGTTCTTC. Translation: CASSLGNRGTYNEQFF. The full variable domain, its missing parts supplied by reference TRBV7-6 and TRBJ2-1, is GAGVSQSPRYKVTKRGQDVALRCDPISGHVSLYWYRQALGQGPEFLTYFNYEAQQDKSGLPNDRFSAERPEGSISTLTIQRTEQRDSAMYRCASSLGNRGTYNEQFFGPGTRLTVL.

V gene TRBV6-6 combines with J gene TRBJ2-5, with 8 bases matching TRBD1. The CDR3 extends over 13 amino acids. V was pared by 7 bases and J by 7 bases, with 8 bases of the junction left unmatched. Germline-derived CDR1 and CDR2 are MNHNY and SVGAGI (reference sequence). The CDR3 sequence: CASNRDRGGTQYF. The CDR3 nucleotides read TGTGCCAGCAATCGAGACAGGGGAGGGACCCAGTACTTC.

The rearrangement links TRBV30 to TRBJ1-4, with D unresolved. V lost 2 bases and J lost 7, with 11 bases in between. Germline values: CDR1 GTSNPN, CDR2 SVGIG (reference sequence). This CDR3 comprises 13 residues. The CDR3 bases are TGTGCCTGGAGTATTCGGGCAACTGAAAAACTGTTTTTT. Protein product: CAWSIRATEKLFF.

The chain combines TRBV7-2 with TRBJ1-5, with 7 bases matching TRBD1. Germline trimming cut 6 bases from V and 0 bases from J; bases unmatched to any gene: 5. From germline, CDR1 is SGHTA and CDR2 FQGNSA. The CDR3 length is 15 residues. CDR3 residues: CASRTQGNSNQPQHF. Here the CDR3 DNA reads TGTGCCAGCAGGACACAGGGGAATAGCAATCAGCCCCAGCATTTT.

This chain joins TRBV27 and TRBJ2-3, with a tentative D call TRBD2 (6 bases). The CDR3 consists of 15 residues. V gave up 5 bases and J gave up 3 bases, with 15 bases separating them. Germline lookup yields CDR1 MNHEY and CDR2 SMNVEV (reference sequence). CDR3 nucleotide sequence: TGTGCCAGCAGTGCCACGCGGGGTTGGACAGATACGCAGTATTTT. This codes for CASSATRGWTDTQYF.

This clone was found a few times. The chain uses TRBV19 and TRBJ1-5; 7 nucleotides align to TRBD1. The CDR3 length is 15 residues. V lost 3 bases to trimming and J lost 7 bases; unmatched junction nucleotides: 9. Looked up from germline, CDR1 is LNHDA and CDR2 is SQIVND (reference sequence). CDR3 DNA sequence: TGTGCCAGTAGTATTAAGGGGGCGCAGGGACAGCCCCAGCATTTT. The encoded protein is CASSIKGAQGQPQHF.

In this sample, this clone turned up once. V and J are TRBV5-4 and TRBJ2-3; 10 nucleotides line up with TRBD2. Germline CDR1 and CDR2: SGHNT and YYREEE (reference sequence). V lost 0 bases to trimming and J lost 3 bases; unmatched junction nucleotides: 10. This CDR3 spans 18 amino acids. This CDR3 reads CASSLGLAGVGMTDTQYF. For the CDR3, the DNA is TGTGCCAGCAGCTTGGGCCTAGCGGGAGTAGGGATGACAGATACGCAGTATTTT. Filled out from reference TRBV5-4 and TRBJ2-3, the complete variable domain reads ETGVTQSPTHLIKTRGQQVTLRCSSQSGHNTVSWYQQALGQGPQFIFQYYREEENGRGNFPPRFSGLQFPNYSSELNVNALELDDSALYLCASSLGLAGVGMTDTQYFGPGTRLTVL.

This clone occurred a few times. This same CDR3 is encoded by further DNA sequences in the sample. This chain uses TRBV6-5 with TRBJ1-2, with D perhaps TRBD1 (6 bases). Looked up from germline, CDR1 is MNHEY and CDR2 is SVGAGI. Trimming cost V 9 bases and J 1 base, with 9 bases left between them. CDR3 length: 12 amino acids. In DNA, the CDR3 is TGTGCCAGTACCAGGGGTAACTATGGCTACACCTTC. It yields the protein CASTRGNYGYTF.

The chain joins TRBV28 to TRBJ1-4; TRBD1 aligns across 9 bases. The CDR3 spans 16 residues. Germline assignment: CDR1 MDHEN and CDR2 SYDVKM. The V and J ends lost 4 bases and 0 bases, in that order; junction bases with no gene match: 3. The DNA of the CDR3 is TGTGCCAGCAGTTACAGGGGGCTGTCAACTAATGAAAAACTGTTTTTT. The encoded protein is CASSYRGLSTNEKLFF.

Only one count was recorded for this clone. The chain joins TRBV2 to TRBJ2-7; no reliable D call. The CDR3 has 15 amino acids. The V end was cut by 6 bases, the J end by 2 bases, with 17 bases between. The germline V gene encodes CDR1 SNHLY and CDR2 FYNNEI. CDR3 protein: CASRGKLAGPYEQYF. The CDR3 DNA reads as TGTGCCAGCAGGGGAAAGTTAGCAGGCCCCTACGAGCAGTACTTC.

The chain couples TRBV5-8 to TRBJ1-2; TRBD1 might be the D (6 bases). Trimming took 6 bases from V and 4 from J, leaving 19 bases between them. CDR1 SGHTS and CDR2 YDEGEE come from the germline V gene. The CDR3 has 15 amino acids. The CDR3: CASITLTGLPYGYTF. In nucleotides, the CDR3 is TGTGCCAGCATCACCTTAACAGGGTTACCCTATGGCTACACCTTC.

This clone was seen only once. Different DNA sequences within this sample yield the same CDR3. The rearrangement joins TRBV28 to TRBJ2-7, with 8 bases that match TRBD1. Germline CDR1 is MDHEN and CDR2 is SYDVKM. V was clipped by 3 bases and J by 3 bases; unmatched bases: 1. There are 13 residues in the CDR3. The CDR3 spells CASSLGQVYEQYF. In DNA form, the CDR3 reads TGTGCCAGCAGTTTGGGACAGGTCTACGAGCAGTACTTC.

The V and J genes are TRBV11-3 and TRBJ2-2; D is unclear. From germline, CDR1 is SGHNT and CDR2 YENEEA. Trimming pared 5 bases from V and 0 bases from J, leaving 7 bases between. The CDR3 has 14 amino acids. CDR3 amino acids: CASSPTSNTGELFF. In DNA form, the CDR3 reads TGTGCCAGCAGCCCGACTTCGAACACCGGGGAGCTGTTTTTT.

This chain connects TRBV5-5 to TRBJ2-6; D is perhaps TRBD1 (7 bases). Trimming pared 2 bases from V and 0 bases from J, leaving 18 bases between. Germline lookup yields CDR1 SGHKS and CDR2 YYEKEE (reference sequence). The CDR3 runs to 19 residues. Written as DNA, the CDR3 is TGTGCCAGCAGCTTCGTGGGGGGACAGCTTTCCTCTGGGGCCAACGTCCTGACTTTC. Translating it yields CASSFVGGQLSSGANVLTF.

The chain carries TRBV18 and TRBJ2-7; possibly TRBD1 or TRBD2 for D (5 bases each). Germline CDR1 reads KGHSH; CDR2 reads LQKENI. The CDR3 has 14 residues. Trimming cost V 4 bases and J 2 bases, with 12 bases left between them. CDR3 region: CASSRDGRTYEQYF. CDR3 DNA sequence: TGTGCCAGCTCACGGGACGGCAGGACCTACGAGCAGTACTTC.

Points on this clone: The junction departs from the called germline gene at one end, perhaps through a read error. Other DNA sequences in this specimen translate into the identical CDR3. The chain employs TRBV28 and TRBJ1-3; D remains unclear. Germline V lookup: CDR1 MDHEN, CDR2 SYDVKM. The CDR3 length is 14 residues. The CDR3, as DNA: TGTGCAAGCAGTAAGGCCCTCTCTGGAAACACCATATATTTT. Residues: CASSKALSGNTIYF.